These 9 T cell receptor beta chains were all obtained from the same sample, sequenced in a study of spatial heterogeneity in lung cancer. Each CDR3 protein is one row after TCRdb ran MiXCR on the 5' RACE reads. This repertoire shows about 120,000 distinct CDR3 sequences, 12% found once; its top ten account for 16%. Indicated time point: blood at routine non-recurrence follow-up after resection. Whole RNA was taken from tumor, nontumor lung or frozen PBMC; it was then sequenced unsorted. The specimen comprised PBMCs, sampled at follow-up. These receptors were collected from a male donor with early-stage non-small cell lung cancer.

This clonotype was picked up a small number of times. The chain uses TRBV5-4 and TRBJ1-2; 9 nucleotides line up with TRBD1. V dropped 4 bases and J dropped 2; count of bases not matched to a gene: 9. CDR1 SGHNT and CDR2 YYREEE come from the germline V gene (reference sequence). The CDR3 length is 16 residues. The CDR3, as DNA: TGTGCCAGCAGCCTGGACAGGGGAATGGGAAACTATGGCTACACCTTC. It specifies CASSLDRGMGNYGYTF.

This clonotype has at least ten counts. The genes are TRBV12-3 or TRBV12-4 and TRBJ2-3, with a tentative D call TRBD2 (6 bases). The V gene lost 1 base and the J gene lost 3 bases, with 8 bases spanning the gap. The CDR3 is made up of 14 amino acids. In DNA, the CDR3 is TGTGCCAGCAGTTTAGGGCTAGCGACAGATACGCAGTATTTT. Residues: CASSLGLATDTQYF.

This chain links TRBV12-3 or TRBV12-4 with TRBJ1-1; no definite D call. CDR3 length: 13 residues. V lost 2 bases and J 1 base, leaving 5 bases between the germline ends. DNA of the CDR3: TGTGCCAGCAGTTTAAGACAGAACACTGAAGCTTTCTTT. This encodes CASSLRQNTEAFF.

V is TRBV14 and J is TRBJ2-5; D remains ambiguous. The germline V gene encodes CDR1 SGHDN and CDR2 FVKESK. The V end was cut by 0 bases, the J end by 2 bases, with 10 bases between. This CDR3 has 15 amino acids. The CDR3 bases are TGTGCCAGCAGCCAAGATAGGGCCCGACAAGAGACCCAGTACTTC. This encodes CASSQDRARQETQYF.

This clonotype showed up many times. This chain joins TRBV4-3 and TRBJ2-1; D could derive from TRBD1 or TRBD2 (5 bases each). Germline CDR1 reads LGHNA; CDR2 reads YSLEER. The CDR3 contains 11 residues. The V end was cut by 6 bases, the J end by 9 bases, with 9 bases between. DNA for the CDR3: TGCGCCAGCAGATCGAGGGGTGAGCAGTTCTTC. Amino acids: CASRSRGEQFF.

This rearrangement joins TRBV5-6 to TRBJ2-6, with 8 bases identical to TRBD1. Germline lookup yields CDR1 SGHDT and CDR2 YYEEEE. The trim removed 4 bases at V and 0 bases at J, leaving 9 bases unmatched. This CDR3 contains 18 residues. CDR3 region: CASSVTGTGNSGANVLTF. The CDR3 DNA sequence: TGTGCCAGCAGCGTGACCGGGACAGGCAACTCTGGGGCCAACGTCCTGACTTTC.

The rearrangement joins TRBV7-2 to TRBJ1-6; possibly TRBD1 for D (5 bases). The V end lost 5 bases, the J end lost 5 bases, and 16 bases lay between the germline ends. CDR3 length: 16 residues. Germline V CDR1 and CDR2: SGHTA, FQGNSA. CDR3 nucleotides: TGTGCCAGCAGCCTCTCAGCGGGGGGGAATAATTCACCCCTCCACTTT. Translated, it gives CASSLSAGGNNSPLHF.

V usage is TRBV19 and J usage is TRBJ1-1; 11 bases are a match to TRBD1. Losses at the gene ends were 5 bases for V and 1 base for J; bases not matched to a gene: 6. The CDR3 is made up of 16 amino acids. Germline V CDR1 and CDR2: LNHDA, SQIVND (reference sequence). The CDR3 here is CASSPPGTGGNTEAFF. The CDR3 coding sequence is TGTGCCAGTAGTCCCCCGGGGACAGGGGGGAACACTGAAGCTTTCTTT.

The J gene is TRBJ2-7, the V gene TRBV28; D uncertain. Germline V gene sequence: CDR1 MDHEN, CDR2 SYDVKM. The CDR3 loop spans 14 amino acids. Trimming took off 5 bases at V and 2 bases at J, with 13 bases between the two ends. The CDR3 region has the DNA TGTGCCAGCAGTCCCGGAACTGTCCCCTACGAGCAGTACTTC. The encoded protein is CASSPGTVPYEQYF. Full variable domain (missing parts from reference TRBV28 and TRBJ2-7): DVKVTQSSRYLVKRTGEKVFLECVQDMDHENMFWYRQDPGLGLRLIYFSYDVKMKEKGDIPEGYSVSREKKERFSLILESASTNQTSMYLCASSPGTVPYEQYFGPGTRLTVT.